Ten or more counts support the clone carrying this T cell receptor beta chain. This CDR3 contains 12 residues. The V end was cut by 5 bases, the J end by 10 bases, with 9 bases between. Germline CDR1 and CDR2: PRHDT and FYEKMQ (reference sequence). The data originate from a study of T-cell reconstitution after alpha-beta-depleted transplantation in children. It was with unique molecular identifiers that the TCRbeta library was prepared. TCRdb reprocessed the PCR reads with MiXCR, giving one entry per CDR3 protein. Of about 580,000 distinct CDR3 sequences listed, more than 20% are singletons. The receptor comes from a boy younger than two who had a stem cell transplant for acute myeloid leukemia, so the T cells may come from the graft donor. The chain employs TRBV13 and TRBJ1-6; the D gene is possibly TRBD1 (5 bases). The sample consisted of PBMCs, mostly from graft donor cells, taken 360 days after TCRalphabeta/CD19-depleted stem cell transplant. CDR3 in DNA: TGTGCCAGCAGCCTACGGGGCTCACCCCTCCACTTT. Translating it yields CASSLRGSPLHF. Drawing the rest from reference TRBV13 and TRBJ1-6, the complete variable domain is AAGVIQSPRHLIKEKRETATLKCYPIPRHDTVYWYQQGPGQDPQFLISFYEKMQSDKGSIPDRFSAQQFSDYHSELNMSSLELGDSALYFCASSLRGSPLHFGNGTRLTVT.